The rows below give T cell receptor beta chains drawn from one sample of a study of PD-1 blockade in classical Hodgkin lymphoma. Only in-frame clones appear in the TCRdb table, and some are missing; sequencing was by immunoSEQ multiplex PCR. The sample gives almost 100,000 clones, roughly 92% of which show up once; 2.5% to 3.5% is in the top ten. The sample consisted of peripheral blood mononuclear cells (PBMCs), taken at baseline. The receptors originated from a human donor with classical Hodgkin lymphoma. Both conserved end residues are part of each CDR3. The order of the fields is V gene, clone size, D gene, J gene, CDR3 length, CDR3 protein, CDR3 DNA. A D gene is named only where the DNA matches it firmly. Clone size appears in some rows only: once, few, many, or a class for an expanded clone.

TRBV5-1	.	TRBD2	TRBJ2-7	13	CASQREGSYEQYF	TGCGCCAGCCAGCGGGAGGGCTCCTACGAGCAGTACTTC
TRBV9	.	.	TRBJ2-3	14	CASTLDYSTDTQYF	TGTGCCAGCACTCTTGACTATAGCACAGATACGCAGTATTTT
TRBV19	once	.	TRBJ1-2	12	CASSWAGDGYTF	TGTGCCAGTAGTTGGGCAGGGGATGGCTACACCTTC
TRBV5-1	once	TRBD1	TRBJ1-1	14	CAGSQGGLNTEAFF	TGCGCCGGCTCGCAAGGGGGCCTGAACACTGAAGCTTTCTTT
TRBV19	.	.	TRBJ2-3	14	CASSIGRGADTQYF	TGTGCCAGTAGTATAGGAAGGGGAGCAGATACGCAGTATTTT
TRBV6-5	.	.	TRBJ2-7	12	CASSLLYYEQYF	TGTGCCAGCAGCTTATTGTACTACGAGCAGTACTTC
TRBV10-3	.	.	TRBJ1-3	16	CAIRATGDTSGNTIYF	TGTGCCATCAGGGCCACGGGGGACACCTCTGGAAACACCATATATTTT
TRBV5-6	few	.	TRBJ1-2	11	CASSLVLGYTF	TGTGCCAGCAGCTTGGTCCTTGGCTACACCTTC
TRBV7-8	.	.	TRBJ2-4	14	CASSLSASKNIQYF	TGTGCCAGCAGCCTGTCGGCATCCAAAAACATTCAGTACTTC
TRBV11-2	.	.	TRBJ2-1	15	CASSSGLAAKEEQFF	TGTGCCAGCAGCTCCGGACTGGCCGCTAAGGAAGAGCAGTTCTTC
TRBV5-1	.	.	TRBJ2-7	16	CASSSGATELSYEQYF	TGCGCCAGCAGCTCGGGCGCGACAGAGCTTTCCTACGAGCAGTACTTC
TRBV28	few	TRBD1	TRBJ1-1	14	CASSPLSDRGKAFF	TGTGCCAGCAGTCCTCTATCGGACAGGGGGAAAGCTTTCTTT
TRBV6-5	.	TRBD1	TRBJ2-5	15	CASRTGTGTGETQYF	TGTGCCAGCAGAACCGGGACAGGGACGGGAGAGACCCAGTACTTC
TRBV5-4	.	.	TRBJ2-7	15	CASSLGGTLGYEQYF	TGTGCCAGCAGCTTGGGGGGTACCCTTGGGTACGAGCAGTACTTC
TRBV25-1	.	.	TRBJ2-7	13	CASSEPGYREQYF	TGTGCCAGCAGTGAACCTGGGTATCGGGAGCAGTACTTC
TRBV27	.	.	TRBJ1-4	20	CASSFGAWGRDFAFDEKLFF	TGTGCCAGCAGTTTCGGCGCGTGGGGCAGGGATTTCGCCTTTGATGAAAAACTGTTTTTT
TRBV7-3	.	.	TRBJ1-1	13	CASREDRNTEAFF	TGTGCCAGCAGGGAAGACAGGAACACTGAAGCTTTCTTT
TRBV30	.	.	TRBJ1-2	13	CAWSVGGGYGYTF	TGTGCCTGGAGTGTAGGAGGTGGCTATGGCTACACCTTC
TRBV27	.	TRBD1	TRBJ1-2	16	CASSFSLGDRDYGYTF	TGTGCCAGCAGTTTCTCCCTGGGGGACAGGGACTATGGCTACACCTTC
TRBV28	.	TRBD1	TRBJ1-4	21	CASSLFKGRDRTSATNEKLFF	TGTGCCAGCAGCTTATTTAAGGGGCGGGACAGGACCTCAGCAACTAATGAAAAACTGTTTTTT
TRBV4-1	.	.	TRBJ2-4	15	CASSPRDASKNIQYF	TGCGCCAGCAGCCCAAGGGACGCGTCCAAAAACATTCAGTACTTC
TRBV28	few	.	TRBJ2-1	12	CASSPLNNEQFF	TGTGCCAGCAGTCCACTCAACAATGAGCAGTTCTTC
TRBV7-9	.	.	TRBJ1-4	11	CASSRARGLFF	TGTGCCAGCAGCCGGGCGCGAGGACTGTTTTTT
TRBV6-5	.	.	TRBJ2-7	15	CASSAPGRGIYEQYF	TGTGCCAGCAGTGCCCCGGGGAGGGGGATCTACGAGCAGTACTTC
TRBV5-1	.	.	TRBJ1-2	14	CASSRVTGDYGYTF	TGCGCCAGCAGCCGTGTGACAGGAGACTATGGCTACACCTTC
TRBV10-3	.	.	TRBJ1-4	12	CAISKDDEKLFF	TGTGCCATCAGTAAAGACGATGAAAAACTGTTTTTT
TRBV30	.	.	TRBJ2-2	11	CAWSGGGELFF	TGTGCCTGGAGTGGCGGCGGGGAGCTGTTTTTT